Listed below are T cell receptor beta chains from one sample, sequenced in a study of regulatory T cells in long-lasting Graves disease. TCRdb used MiXCR to reprocess the multiplex PCR reads, holding one entry per CDR3 protein. This table has around 360,000 distinct CDR3 sequences, roughly 17% appearing once. Separately, the same data were catalogued under a study of T cells in Graves' hyperthyroidism and ophthalmopathy.

The material sequenced was peripheral blood mononuclear cells (PBMCs), taken at new diagnosis, from a patient treated with antithyroid drugs. Receptors were obtained from a woman aged 18-35 years with Graves disease. Each CDR3 is given without its conserved first and last residue.

J gene: TRBJ2-7; V gene: TRBV2; CDR3 protein: ASHQEGPYEQY
J gene: TRBJ2-3; V gene: TRBV11-3; CDR3 protein: ASSLGPKGATDTQY
J gene: TRBJ2-6; V gene: TRBV5-4; CDR3 protein: ASSSGQAFSSGANVLT
J gene: TRBJ1-6; V gene: TRBV27; CDR3 protein: ASSPSWDNSPLH
J gene: TRBJ1-2; V gene: TRBV18; CDR3 protein: ASSRTGPSDGYT
J gene: TRBJ2-2; V gene: TRBV27; CDR3 protein: ASSLLAGFDTGELF
J gene: TRBJ2-5; V gene: TRBV3-1; CDR3 protein: ASSPGTSGDQETQY
J gene: TRBJ1-1; V gene: TRBV6-1; CDR3 protein: ASSRAPEAF
J gene: TRBJ2-7; V gene: TRBV19; CDR3 protein: ASSMGEVPYEQY
J gene: TRBJ2-3; V gene: TRBV4-1; CDR3 protein: ASRQGWISSTDTQY
J gene: TRBJ2-7; V gene: TRBV3-1; CDR3 protein: ASSSDRVFYEQY
J gene: TRBJ1-1; V gene: TRBV11-2; CDR3 protein: ASSLGGGLTEAF
J gene: TRBJ1-2; V gene: TRBV3-1; CDR3 protein: ASSRDGRNGYT
J gene: TRBJ1-2; V gene: TRBV7-3; CDR3 protein: ASSPMGGGAGYT
J gene: TRBJ2-7; V gene: TRBV14; CDR3 protein: ASSQVPRRGEY
J gene: TRBJ2-1; V gene: TRBV30; CDR3 protein: AWSRGGGARRYNEQF
J gene: TRBJ1-6; V gene: TRBV12-3/TRBV12-4; CDR3 protein: ASSRDRGSSPLH
J gene: TRBJ2-3; V gene: TRBV28; CDR3 protein: ASRALAFTDTQY
J gene: TRBJ2-1; V gene: TRBV2; CDR3 protein: ASSGGLGDEQF
J gene: TRBJ2-2; V gene: TRBV7-2; CDR3 protein: ASSFSSTNTGELF